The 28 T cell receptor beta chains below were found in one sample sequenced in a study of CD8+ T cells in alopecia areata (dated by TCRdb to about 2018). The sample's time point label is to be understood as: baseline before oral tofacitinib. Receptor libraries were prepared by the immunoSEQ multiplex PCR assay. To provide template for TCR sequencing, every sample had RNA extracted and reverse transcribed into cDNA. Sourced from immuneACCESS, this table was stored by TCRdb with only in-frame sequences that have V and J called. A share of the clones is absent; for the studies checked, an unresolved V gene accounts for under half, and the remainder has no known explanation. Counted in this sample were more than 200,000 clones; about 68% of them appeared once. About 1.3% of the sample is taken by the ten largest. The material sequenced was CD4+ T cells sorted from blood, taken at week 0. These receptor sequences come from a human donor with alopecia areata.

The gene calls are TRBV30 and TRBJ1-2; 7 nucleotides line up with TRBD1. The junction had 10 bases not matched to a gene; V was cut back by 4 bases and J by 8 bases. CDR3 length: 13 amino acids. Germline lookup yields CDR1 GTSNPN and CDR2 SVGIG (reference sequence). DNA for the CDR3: TGTGCCTGGAACACAGGGGCGAAGGGGGGCTACACCTTC. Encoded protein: CAWNTGAKGGYTF.

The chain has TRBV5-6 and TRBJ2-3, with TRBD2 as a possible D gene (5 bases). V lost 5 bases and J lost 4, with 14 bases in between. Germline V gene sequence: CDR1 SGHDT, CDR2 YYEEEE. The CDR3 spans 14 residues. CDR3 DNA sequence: TGTGCCAGCAGTAGCGACTCCCGGGCAGATACGCAGTATTTT. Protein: CASSSDSRADTQYF.

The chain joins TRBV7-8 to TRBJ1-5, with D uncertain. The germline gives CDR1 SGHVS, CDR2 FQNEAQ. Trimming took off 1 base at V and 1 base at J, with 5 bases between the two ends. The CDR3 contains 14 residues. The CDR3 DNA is TGTGCCAGCAGCTTAGACGGGAGCAATCAGCCCCAGCATTTT. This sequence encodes CASSLDGSNQPQHF.

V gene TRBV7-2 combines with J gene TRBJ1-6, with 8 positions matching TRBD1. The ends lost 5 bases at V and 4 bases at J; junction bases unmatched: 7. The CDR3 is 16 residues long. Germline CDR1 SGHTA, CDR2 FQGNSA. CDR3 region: CASSARTGSYNSPLHF. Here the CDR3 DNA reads TGTGCCAGCAGCGCGCGGACAGGGTCGTATAATTCACCCCTCCACTTT.

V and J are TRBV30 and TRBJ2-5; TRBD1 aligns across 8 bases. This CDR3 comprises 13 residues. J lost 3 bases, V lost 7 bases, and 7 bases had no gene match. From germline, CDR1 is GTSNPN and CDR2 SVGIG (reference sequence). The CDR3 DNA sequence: TGTGCCTCGACAGGGGTAGGCGAAGAGACCCAGTACTTC. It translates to CASTGVGEETQYF.

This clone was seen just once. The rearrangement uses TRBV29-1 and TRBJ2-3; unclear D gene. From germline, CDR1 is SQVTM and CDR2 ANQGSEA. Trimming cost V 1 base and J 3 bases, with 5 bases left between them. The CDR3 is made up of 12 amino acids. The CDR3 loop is CSVEGVTDTQYF. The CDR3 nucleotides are TGCAGCGTTGAAGGGGTTACAGATACGCAGTATTTT.

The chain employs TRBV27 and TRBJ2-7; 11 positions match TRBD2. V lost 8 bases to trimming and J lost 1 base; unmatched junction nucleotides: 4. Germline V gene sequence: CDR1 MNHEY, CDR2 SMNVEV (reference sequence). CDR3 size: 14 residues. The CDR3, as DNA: TGTGCCAGCCGTACTAGCGGGGGTTCCTACGAGCAGTACTTC. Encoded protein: CASRTSGGSYEQYF.

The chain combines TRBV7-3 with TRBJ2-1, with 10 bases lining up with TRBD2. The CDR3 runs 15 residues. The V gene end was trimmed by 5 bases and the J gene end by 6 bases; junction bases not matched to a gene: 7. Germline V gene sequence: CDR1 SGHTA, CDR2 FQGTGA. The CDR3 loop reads CASSRGTSVSNEQFF. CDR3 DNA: TGTGCCAGCAGCCGCGGGACTAGCGTTTCCAATGAGCAGTTCTTC. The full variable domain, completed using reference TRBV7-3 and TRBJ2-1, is GAGVSQTPSNKVTEKGKYVELRCDPISGHTALYWYRQSLGQGPEFLIYFQGTGAADDSGLPNDRFFAVRPEGSVSTLKIQRTERGDSAVYLCASSRGTSVSNEQFFGPGTRLTVL.

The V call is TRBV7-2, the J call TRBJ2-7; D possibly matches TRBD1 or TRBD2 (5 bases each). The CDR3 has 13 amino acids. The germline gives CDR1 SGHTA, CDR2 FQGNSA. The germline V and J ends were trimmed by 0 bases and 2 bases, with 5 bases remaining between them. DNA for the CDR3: TGTGCCAGCAGCTTAGCGGGGGCCTACGAGCAGTACTTC. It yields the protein CASSLAGAYEQYF.

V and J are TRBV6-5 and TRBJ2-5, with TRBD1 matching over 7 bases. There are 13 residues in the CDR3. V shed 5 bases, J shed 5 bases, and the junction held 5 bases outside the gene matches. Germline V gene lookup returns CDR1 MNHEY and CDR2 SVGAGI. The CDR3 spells CASSRQGQETQYF. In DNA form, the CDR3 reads TGTGCCAGCAGTCGACAGGGACAGGAGACCCAGTACTTC.

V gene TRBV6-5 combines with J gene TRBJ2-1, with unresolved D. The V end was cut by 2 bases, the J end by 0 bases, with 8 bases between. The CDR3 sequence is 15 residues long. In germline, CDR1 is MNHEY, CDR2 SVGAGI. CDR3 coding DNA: TGTGCCAGCAGTTACGAAGCGTCCTCCTACAATGAGCAGTTCTTC. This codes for CASSYEASSYNEQFF.

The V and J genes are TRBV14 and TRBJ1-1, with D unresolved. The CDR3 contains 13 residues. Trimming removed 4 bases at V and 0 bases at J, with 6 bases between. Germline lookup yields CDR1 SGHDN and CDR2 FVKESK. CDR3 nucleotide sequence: TGTGCCAGCAGCCTCCTCATGAACACTGAAGCTTTCTTT. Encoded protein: CASSLLMNTEAFF.

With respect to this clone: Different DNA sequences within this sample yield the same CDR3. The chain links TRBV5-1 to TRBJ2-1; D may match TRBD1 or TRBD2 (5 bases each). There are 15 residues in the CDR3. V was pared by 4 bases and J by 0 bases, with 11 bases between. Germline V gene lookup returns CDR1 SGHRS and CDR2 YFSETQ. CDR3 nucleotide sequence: TGCGCCAGCAGCCTGGGGACGAGCTCCTACAATGAGCAGTTCTTC. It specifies CASSLGTSSYNEQFF. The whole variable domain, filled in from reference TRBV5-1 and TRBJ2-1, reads KAGVTQTPRYLIKTRGQQVTLSCSPISGHRSVSWYQQTPGQGLQFLFEYFSETQRNKGNFPGRFSGRQFSNSRSEMNVSTLELGDSALYLCASSLGTSSYNEQFFGPGTRLTVL.

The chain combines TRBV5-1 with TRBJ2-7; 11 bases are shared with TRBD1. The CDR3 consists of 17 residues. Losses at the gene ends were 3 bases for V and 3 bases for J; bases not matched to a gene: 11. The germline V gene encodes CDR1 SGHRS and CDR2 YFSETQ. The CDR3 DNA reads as TGCGCCAGCAGCTCCATCCGGGACAGGGGGAGCGACTACGAGCAGTACTTC. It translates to CASSSIRDRGSDYEQYF.

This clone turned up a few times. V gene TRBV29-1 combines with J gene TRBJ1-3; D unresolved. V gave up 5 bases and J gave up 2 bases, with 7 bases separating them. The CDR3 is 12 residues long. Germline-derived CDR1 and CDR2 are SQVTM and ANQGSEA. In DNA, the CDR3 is TGCAGCGTTATCTGGGCTGGAAACACCATATATTTT. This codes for CSVIWAGNTIYF.

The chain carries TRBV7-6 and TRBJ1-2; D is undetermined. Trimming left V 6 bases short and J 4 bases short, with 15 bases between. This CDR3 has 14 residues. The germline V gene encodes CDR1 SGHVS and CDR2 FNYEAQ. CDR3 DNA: TGTGCCAGCAGGTCCCCGATCGAGAGCTATGGCTACACCTTC. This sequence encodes CASRSPIESYGYTF.

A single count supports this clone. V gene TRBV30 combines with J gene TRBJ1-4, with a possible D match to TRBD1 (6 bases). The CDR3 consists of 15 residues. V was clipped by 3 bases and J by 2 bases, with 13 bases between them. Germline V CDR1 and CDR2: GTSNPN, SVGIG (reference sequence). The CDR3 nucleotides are TGTGCCTGGAGCCTACTAGGGGGGACTAATGAAAAACTGTTTTTT. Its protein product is CAWSLLGGTNEKLFF.

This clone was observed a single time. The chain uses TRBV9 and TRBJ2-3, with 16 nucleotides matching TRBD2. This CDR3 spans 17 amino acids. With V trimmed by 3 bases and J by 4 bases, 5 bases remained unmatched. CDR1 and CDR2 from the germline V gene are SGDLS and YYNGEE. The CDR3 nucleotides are TGTGCCAGCAGCGAACATGGGACTAGCGGGGGGGCAGATACGCAGTATTTT. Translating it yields CASSEHGTSGGADTQYF.

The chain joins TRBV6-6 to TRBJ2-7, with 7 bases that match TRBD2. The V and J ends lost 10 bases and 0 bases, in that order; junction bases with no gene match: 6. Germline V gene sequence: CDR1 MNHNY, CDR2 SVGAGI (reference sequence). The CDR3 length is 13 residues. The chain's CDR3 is CAIMGGSSYEQYF. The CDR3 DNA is TGTGCCATAATGGGGGGGAGCTCCTACGAGCAGTACTTC.

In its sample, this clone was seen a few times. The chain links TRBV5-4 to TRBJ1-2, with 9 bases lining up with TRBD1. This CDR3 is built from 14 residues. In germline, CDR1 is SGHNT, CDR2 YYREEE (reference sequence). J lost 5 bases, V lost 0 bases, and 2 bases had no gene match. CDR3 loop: CASSLDRGPYGYTF. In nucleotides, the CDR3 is TGTGCCAGCAGCTTGGACAGGGGGCCGTATGGCTACACCTTC.

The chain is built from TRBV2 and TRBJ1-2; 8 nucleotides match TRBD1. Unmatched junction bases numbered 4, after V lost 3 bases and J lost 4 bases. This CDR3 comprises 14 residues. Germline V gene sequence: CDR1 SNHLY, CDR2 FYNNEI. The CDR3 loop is CASSETGAVYGYTF. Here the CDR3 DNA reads TGTGCCAGCAGTGAGACAGGGGCGGTCTATGGCTACACCTTC.

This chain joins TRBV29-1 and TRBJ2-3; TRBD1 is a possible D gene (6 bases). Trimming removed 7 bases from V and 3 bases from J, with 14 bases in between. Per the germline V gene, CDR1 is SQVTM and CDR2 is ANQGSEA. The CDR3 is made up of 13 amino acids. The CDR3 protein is CSARGGPTDTQYF. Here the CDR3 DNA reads TGCAGCGCTCGAGGGGGTCCTACAGATACGCAGTATTTT.

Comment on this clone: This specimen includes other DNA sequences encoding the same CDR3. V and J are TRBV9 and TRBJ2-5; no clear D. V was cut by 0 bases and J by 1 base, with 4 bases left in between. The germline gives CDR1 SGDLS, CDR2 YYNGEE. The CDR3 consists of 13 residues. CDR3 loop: CASSVGLQETQYF. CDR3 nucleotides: TGTGCCAGCAGCGTAGGACTCCAAGAGACCCAGTACTTC.

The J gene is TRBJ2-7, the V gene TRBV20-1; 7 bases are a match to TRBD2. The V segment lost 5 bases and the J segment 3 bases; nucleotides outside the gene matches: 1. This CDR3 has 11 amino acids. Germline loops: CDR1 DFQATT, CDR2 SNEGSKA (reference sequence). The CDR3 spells CSAGLGYEQYF. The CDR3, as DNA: TGCAGTGCTGGACTAGGCTACGAGCAGTACTTC.

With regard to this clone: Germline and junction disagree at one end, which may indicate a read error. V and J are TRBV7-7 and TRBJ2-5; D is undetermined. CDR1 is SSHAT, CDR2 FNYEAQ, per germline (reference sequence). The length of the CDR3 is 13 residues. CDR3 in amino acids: CASSLGLRETQYF. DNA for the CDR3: TGTGCTAGCAGCTTAGGGCTAAGGGAGACCCAGTACTTC.

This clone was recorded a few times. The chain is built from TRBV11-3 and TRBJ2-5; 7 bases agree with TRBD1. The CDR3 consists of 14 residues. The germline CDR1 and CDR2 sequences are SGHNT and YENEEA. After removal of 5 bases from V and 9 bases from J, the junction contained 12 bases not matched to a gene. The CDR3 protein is CASSPQDRPKAQYF. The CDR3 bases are TGTGCCAGCAGCCCACAGGACAGGCCGAAGGCCCAGTACTTC.

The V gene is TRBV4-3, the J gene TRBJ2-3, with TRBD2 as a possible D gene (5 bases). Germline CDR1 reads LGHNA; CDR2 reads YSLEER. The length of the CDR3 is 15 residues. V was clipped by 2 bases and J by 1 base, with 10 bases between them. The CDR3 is CASSQFGVRTDTQYF. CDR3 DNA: TGCGCCAGCAGCCAATTCGGGGTTCGCACAGATACGCAGTATTTT.

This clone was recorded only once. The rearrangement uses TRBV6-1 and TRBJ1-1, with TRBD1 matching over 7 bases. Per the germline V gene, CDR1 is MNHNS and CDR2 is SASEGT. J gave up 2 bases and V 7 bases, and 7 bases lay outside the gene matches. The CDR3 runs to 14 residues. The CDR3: CASTKGTDNTEAFF. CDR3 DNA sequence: TGTGCCAGCACCAAAGGGACAGACAACACTGAAGCTTTCTTT.